A selection of T cell receptor beta chains follows, all from one sample in a study of blood T cell repertoires in COVID-19. Produced via immunoSEQ multiplex PCR; TCRdb's table is partial and in-frame only. In the table there are 280,000 or so clones, over 75% of which are singletons. Sequenced input: peripheral blood. The receptors derive from a human donor in a cohort sampled during active COVID-19. CDR3s include the opening cysteine and the closing phenylalanine or tryptophan. D genes are given only for firm matches. Some rows have no size entry. The others give once, few or many, or a class for an expanded clone.

TRBD1 TRBJ2-1 TRBV18 . TGTGCCAGCTCACCACAAAGGACAGGGGGGATAGATGAGCAGTTCTTC CASSPQRTGGIDEQFF
TRBD2 TRBJ2-4 TRBV4-3 . TGCGCCAGCAGCCAAGGGGAACTAGCGGGCTGGGAGGCCAAAAACATTCAGTACTTC CASSQGELAGWEAKNIQYF
TRBD2 TRBJ2-5 TRBV5-1 . TGCGCCAGCAGCTTGGGGTTTTCGGCGGGAGGGACGGAGACCCAGTACTTC CASSLGFSAGGTETQYF
TRBD2 TRBJ2-3 TRBV30 . TGTGCCTGGACCGAAGGACTAGCGGGAGCGGCAGATACGCAGTATTTT CAWTEGLAGAADTQYF
. TRBJ2-7 TRBV6-2/TRBV6-3 . TGTGCCAGCAGTTACTCGAATGTGGCCCAGCAGTACTTC CASSYSNVAQQYF
TRBD1 TRBJ2-7 TRBV4-1 . TGCGCCAGCAGCTCAGGACAGGGATTTTACGAGCAGTACTTC CASSSGQGFYEQYF
. TRBJ1-5 TRBV11-1 . TGTGCCAGCAGCTTACGGGAACGGCCCCAGCATTTT CASSLRERPQHF
TRBD2 TRBJ2-5 TRBV2 . TGTGCCAGCAGTGGGGGACCGGGAGGGTGGGAGACCCAGTACTTC CASSGGPGGWETQYF
TRBD1 TRBJ1-5 TRBV30 . TGTGCCTGGAGTGTCAACAGGGGACAGCCCCAGCATTTT CAWSVNRGQPQHF
TRBD1 TRBJ1-2 TRBV2 . TGTGCCACCCGACCGGGACAGAATTATGGCTACACCTTC CATRPGQNYGYTF
. TRBJ2-7 TRBV5-4 . TGTGCCACCGGACAGTTCTCCTACGAGCAGTACTTC CATGQFSYEQYF
. TRBJ2-7 TRBV5-5 . TGTGCCAGCAGCTCGACGGGAAGCTCCTACGAGCAGTACTTC CASSSTGSSYEQYF
. TRBJ2-7 TRBV18 . TGTGCCAGCTCACCAAGACTGAGGGCCGCCTCCTACGAGCAGTACTTC CASSPRLRAASYEQYF
. TRBJ1-5 TRBV19 . TGTGCCAGTAAGGACAGTATGGAGCCCCAGCATTTT CASKDSMEPQHF
TRBD2 TRBJ2-6 TRBV18 . TGTGCCAGCTCACCGCCGGGACTAGCGGGAGCGCTCTCTGGGGCCAACGTCCTGACTTTC CASSPPGLAGALSGANVLTF
. TRBJ2-5 TRBV18 . TGTGCCAGCTCACCTGGGGTCGGGATGGAGACCCAGTACTTC CASSPGVGMETQYF
. TRBJ1-2 TRBV6-2/TRBV6-3 . TGTGCCAGCAGTTACTCGAATCGGGGCTACACCTTC CASSYSNRGYTF
. TRBJ1-1 TRBV19 . TGTGCCAGTAGAAAACAGGTGAACACTGAAGCTTTCTTT CASRKQVNTEAFF
. TRBJ2-3 TRBV10-1 . TGCGCCAGCAGTGATTCGGTGGGCGCAGATACGCAGTATTTT CASSDSVGADTQYF
. TRBJ2-2 TRBV5-1 . TGCGCCAGCAGCTCGGTAGGAGCGGTGAACACCGGGGAGCTGTTTTTT CASSSVGAVNTGELFF
TRBD1 TRBJ2-2 TRBV5-6 . TGTGCCAGCAGCCTCGACAGGGGTTCCGGGGAGCTGTTTTTT CASSLDRGSGELFF
. TRBJ2-2 TRBV19 . TGTGCCAGTAGTATAGATCCCGTTCCGGGCACCGGGGAGCTGTTTTTT CASSIDPVPGTGELFF
TRBD1 TRBJ2-5 TRBV7-2 once TGTGCCAGCAGCTCACAACAGGGGAGAGAGACCCAGTACTTC CASSSQQGRETQYF
TRBD2 TRBJ2-7 TRBV7-2 . TGTGCCAGCAGCTTAGGGGGGGGGTTCCCCTACGAGCAGTACTTC CASSLGGGFPYEQYF
TRBD2 TRBJ2-5 TRBV27 . TGTGCCAGCATCTCCGCGGGAGGGCGAGCGACCCAGTACTTC CASISAGGRATQYF
TRBD2 TRBJ2-5 TRBV5-1 . TGCGCCAGCAGCCCCAGGAGCGGGAGGTGGCAAGAGACCCAGTACTTC CASSPRSGRWQETQYF
TRBD1 TRBJ1-1 TRBV18 . TGTGCCAGCTCCACCCGGACAGGGGCGAACACTGAAGCTTTCTTT CASSTRTGANTEAFF
TRBD2 TRBJ2-3 TRBV5-1 once TGCGCCAGCAGCTTGCGGCTAGCGGGAGTCACAGATACGCAGTATTTT CASSLRLAGVTDTQYF
. TRBJ2-2 TRBV7-2 . TGTGCCTCCCAGGGGCTAGTTTCTACCGGGGAGCTGTTTTTT CASQGLVSTGELFF
. TRBJ2-2 TRBV18 few TGTGCCAGCTTGGAGGGGAGGAACACCGGGGAGCTGTTTTTT CASLEGRNTGELFF
TRBD2 TRBJ2-1 TRBV19 few TGTGCCAGTAGTCCAATTAAAGCGGGAGGTAGACACAATGAGCAGTTCTTC CASSPIKAGGRHNEQFF
. TRBJ2-7 TRBV7-2 . TGTGCCAGCAGCTTATCAGGTGAAACCTCCTACGAGCAGTACTTC CASSLSGETSYEQYF
TRBD1 TRBJ2-1 TRBV28 . TGTGCCAGCAGGATAGACAGGGTTCGGAATGAGCAGTTCTTC CASRIDRVRNEQFF
. TRBJ1-3 TRBV2 . TGTGCCAGCAGTCAACGCAGGGCTTTGGATAACACCATATATTTT CASSQRRALDNTIYF
. TRBJ1-2 TRBV11-2 . TGTGCCAGCAGCCTCAACTATGGCTACACCTTC CASSLNYGYTF
TRBD1 TRBJ2-2 TRBV7-9 . TGTGCCAGCACCAAAGGGACAGGGGTTAGCGGGGAGCTGTTTTTT CASTKGTGVSGELFF
TRBD1 TRBJ2-6 TRBV5-1 . TGCGCCAGCAGCTTGGCCGGGACAGGGCCTGGGGCCAACGTCCTGACTTTC CASSLAGTGPGANVLTF
. TRBJ1-2 TRBV6-5 . TGTGCCAGCATTTTGCAGGGATTTGAAGGCTACACCTTC CASILQGFEGYTF
TRBD2 TRBJ2-3 TRBV18 . TGTGCCAGCTCACCCCCGGGACTAGCGGGACCAGATACGCAGTATTTT CASSPPGLAGPDTQYF
. TRBJ1-1 TRBV19 . TGTGCCAGTAGTTCCGAAGACACCATGAACACTGAAGCTTTCTTT CASSSEDTMNTEAFF
TRBD2 TRBJ2-7 TRBV7-9 . TGTGCCAGCAGCTCCCTACTAGCGGGCAACTCCTACGAGCAGTACTTC CASSSLLAGNSYEQYF
. TRBJ1-5 TRBV9 once TGTGCCAGCAGCACCGAACCTGAATCAGCCCAGCATTTT CASSTEPESAQHF
. TRBJ2-1 TRBV9 . TGTGCCAGCAGCCTCTGGGCTGACAATGAGCAGTTCTTC CASSLWADNEQFF
TRBD2 TRBJ2-1 TRBV25-1 . TGTGCCAGCAGCCGTAGCGGGAGGAGTACGGGTGAGCAGTTCTTC CASSRSGRSTGEQFF
. TRBJ2-1 TRBV7-2 . TGTGCCAGCAGCTTAGTGCCAGCCTCGGGGAATGAGCAGTTCTTC CASSLVPASGNEQFF
. TRBJ2-7 TRBV10-1 many TGCGCCAGCAGTGAACCGTGCCGCGGACAAACACTCTATTGCGAGCAGTACTTC CASSEPCRGQTLYCEQYF
. TRBJ1-5 TRBV6-2/TRBV6-3 once TGTGCCAGCAGTTACGCACTAGGGAACAATCAGCCCCAGCATTTT CASSYALGNNQPQHF
TRBD1 TRBJ2-2 TRBV28 . TGTGCCAGCAGTTTGCAGGGGGCGGGCGGGGAGCTGTTTTTT CASSLQGAGGELFF
. TRBJ1-5 TRBV2 . TGTGCCAGCAGCCCTCGGTCGGGGTATCAGCCCCAGCATTTT CASSPRSGYQPQHF